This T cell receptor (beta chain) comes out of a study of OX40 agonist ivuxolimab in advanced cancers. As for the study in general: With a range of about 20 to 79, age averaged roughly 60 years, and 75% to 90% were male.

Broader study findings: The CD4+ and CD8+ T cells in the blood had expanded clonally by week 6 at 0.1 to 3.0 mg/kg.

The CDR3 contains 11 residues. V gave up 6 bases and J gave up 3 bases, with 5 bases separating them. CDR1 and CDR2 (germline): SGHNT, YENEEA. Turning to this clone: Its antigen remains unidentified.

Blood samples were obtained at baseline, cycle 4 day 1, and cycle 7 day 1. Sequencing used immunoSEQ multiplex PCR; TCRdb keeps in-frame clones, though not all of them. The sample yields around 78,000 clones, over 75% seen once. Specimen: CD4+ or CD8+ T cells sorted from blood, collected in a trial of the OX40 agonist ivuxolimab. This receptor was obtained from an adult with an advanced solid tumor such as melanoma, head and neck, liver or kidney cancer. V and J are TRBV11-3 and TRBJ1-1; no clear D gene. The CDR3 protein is CASSGDTEAFF. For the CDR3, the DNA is TGTGCCAGCAGTGGGGACACTGAAGCTTTCTTT.